Included here is one TCR beta chain sequence, with context. The antigen remains undetermined. V dropped 5 bases and J dropped 6; count of bases not matched to a gene: 6. Germline CDR1 SEHNR, CDR2 FQNEAQ (reference sequence). This CDR3 region has 14 residues. This entry belongs to a study of T cell responses to AZD1222 COVID-19 vaccine. General study results and limits: Most donors were white British and more were female, and clonal diversity was possibly underestimated. Mapped onto spike, vaccine-associated CD4 TCRs spanned it and were dominant at 160-218 and 743-854. Of spike-specific TCRs, nearly half reportedly target regions left unmutated in variants. Vaccination with two AZD1222 doses was followed by a rise in Spike-specific TCR breadth and depth.

TCRdb's copy holds only in-frame clones and misses some; the assay was immunoSEQ multiplex PCR. The data contain 140,000 or so clones, around 84% of them singletons. The starting material was peripheral blood, obtained 28 days after the second AZD1222 dose. The source of this sequence is an adult who received the AZD1222 COVID-19 vaccine. V is TRBV7-9 and J is TRBJ1-5; 8 nucleotides match TRBD1. The DNA for the CDR3 is TGTGCCAGCAGCCCGGGACAGGACCTTCAGCCCCAGCATTTT. Translating gives CASSPGQDLQPQHF.